These T cell receptor beta chains were read from a single sample in a study of T cells in Graves' hyperthyroidism and ophthalmopathy. Via MiXCR, TCRdb re-called the multiplex PCR reads, giving one row per CDR3 protein. Of some 550,000 distinct CDR3 sequences listed, around 21% are singletons. Sequencing used blood. These receptors came from a man in his late teens or twenties with Graves' hyperthyroidism. Both conserved end residues are part of each CDR3. Fields, in order: D gene, clone size, V gene, J gene, CDR3 DNA, CDR3 protein. A D gene is named only where the DNA matches it firmly. Rows give clone size only sometimes, using once, few, many, or a class for an expanded clone.

>-|many|TRBV29-1|TRBJ2-7
TGCAGCGTTGAATCCAGGGACGAGCAGTACTTC
CSVESRDEQYF
>-|few|TRBV7-6|TRBJ2-7
TGTGCCAGCAGCTTAGGCAACAGACTCTCCTACGAGCAGTACTTC
CASSLGNRLSYEQYF
>-|many|TRBV12-3/TRBV12-4|TRBJ1-5
TGTGCCAGCAGTTTCGGGGGTTTTTGGGATCAGCCCCAGCATTTT
CASSFGGFWDQPQHF
>-|many|TRBV19|TRBJ1-5
TGTGCCAGTAGTTCGACAGTTAATCAGCCCCAGCATTTT
CASSSTVNQPQHF
>TRBD1|-|TRBV28|TRBJ1-1
TGTGCCAGCAGGATATACAGGGGGCATTATTTGGACACTGAAGCTTTCTTT
CASRIYRGHYLDTEAFF
>-|many|TRBV12-3/TRBV12-4|TRBJ1-2
TGTGCCAGCTCCCTGTGGGGGAGCTCCAACGGCTACACCTTC
CASSLWGSSNGYTF
>TRBD1|-|TRBV5-1|TRBJ2-7
TGCGCCAGCAGCTCAGACGGGACAGGGTACTACGAGCAGTACTTC
CASSSDGTGYYEQYF
>-|many|TRBV6-1|TRBJ2-7
TGTGCCAGCAGTGTTGACCATCCTGACTACGAGCAGTACTTC
CASSVDHPDYEQYF
>TRBD1|many|TRBV7-8|TRBJ2-7
TGTGCCAGCAGCTCCATCCCCCGACAGGGCTACGAGCAGTACTTC
CASSSIPRQGYEQYF
>-|many|TRBV19|TRBJ1-5
TGTGCCAGTAGTATACCCCAAGGTCAGCCCCAGCATTTT
CASSIPQGQPQHF
>-|many|TRBV30|TRBJ2-2
TGTGCCTGGAGGACAGGGAACACCGGGGAGCTGTTTTTT
CAWRTGNTGELFF
>TRBD2|-|TRBV18|TRBJ2-7
TGTGCCAGCTCACCCGGGACTAGCGGGGCCGACGAGCAGTACTTC
CASSPGTSGADEQYF
>-|many|TRBV6-5|TRBJ1-5
TGTGCCAGCAGTTATGGGGATGGCAATCAGCCCCAGCATTTT
CASSYGDGNQPQHF
>-|few|TRBV19|TRBJ2-7
TGTGCCAGTAGTATATTTTACGGCAGGGACTCCTACGAGCAGTACTTC
CASSIFYGRDSYEQYF
>-|-|TRBV19|TRBJ2-7
TGTGCCAGTAGTACCACGTACGGCGGCGAGCAGTACTTC
CASSTTYGGEQYF
>-|many|TRBV12-3/TRBV12-4|TRBJ1-5
TGTGCCAGCAGTTTAAGGCCTCAGCCCCAGCATTTT
CASSLRPQPQHF
>TRBD1|-|TRBV29-1|TRBJ1-1
TGCAGCGTTGAGTGGGACAGGGTAGGGGCTGAAGCTTTCTTT
CSVEWDRVGAEAFF
>-|many|TRBV19|TRBJ1-1
TGTGCCAGTAGTATCCTTTGGGCGGGGAACACTGAAGCTTTCTTT
CASSILWAGNTEAFF
>-|few|TRBV5-6|TRBJ1-2
TGTGCCAGCAGCTTGGCGGTAGGGGCGGACTATGGCTACACCTTC
CASSLAVGADYGYTF
>TRBD1|few|TRBV19|TRBJ2-2
TGTGCCAGTAGTATCACGGCCTACAGGGGGCCAAACACCGGGGAGCTGTTTTTT
CASSITAYRGPNTGELFF
>-|many|TRBV6-1|TRBJ2-7
TGTGCCAGCAGTGAACACACCTACGAGCAGTACTTC
CASSEHTYEQYF
>TRBD1|many|TRBV5-1|TRBJ2-2
TGCGCCAGCAGTTCGGACAGGGGGAACACCGGGGAGCTGTTTTTT
CASSSDRGNTGELFF